This is a list of T cell receptor beta chains from one sample in a study of beta chain features in type 1 diabetes. The table came from immunoSEQ multiplex PCR; TCRdb's copy has only in-frame clones and leaves some out. Of about 140,000 clones listed, approximately 10% are singletons. What was sequenced was central memory CD4+ T cells from blood. The receptors come from a woman aged 40 to 49 in good health. The CDR3 runs from the conserved cysteine through the conserved F or W. D genes are given only for firm matches. Clone size is given for some rows only: seen once, a few or many times, or a class if the clone is expanded.

clone_size d_call j_call v_call cdr3_nt cdr3_aa
NA TRBD1 TRBJ2-7 TRBV4-3 TGCGCCAGCAGCCAATATGCAGGGGGCTACGAGCAGTACTTC CASSQYAGGYEQYF
NA TRBD2 TRBJ2-5 TRBV5-6 TGTGCCAGCGGCCAGACTAGCGGGGCTTGGGAGACCCAGTACTTC CASGQTSGAWETQYF
many TRBD1 TRBJ1-6 TRBV2 TGTGCCAGCAGTGAATTGGGGACAGGGAATTCACCCCTCCACTTT CASSELGTGNSPLHF
NA NA TRBJ2-2 TRBV6-5 TGTGCCAGCAGTCCTAACACCGGGGAGCTGTTTTTT CASSPNTGELFF
NA NA TRBJ2-7 TRBV5-1 TGCGCCAGCAGCCGAGATAGCGGTTCCTACGAGCAGTACTTC CASSRDSGSYEQYF
few NA TRBJ1-1 TRBV29-1 TGCAGCGTTGAATGGACTGTGGGGGTCACAGGGACTGAAGCTTTCTTT CSVEWTVGVTGTEAFF
few TRBD1 TRBJ2-1 TRBV6-1 TGTGCCAGCATCAAAGACAGGGTCCTCAATGAGCAGTTCTTC CASIKDRVLNEQFF
many NA TRBJ2-5 TRBV9 TGTGCCAGCAGCTCCCCCGCGGCGGGGCAAGAGACCCAGTACTTC CASSSPAAGQETQYF
few TRBD1 TRBJ1-2 TRBV9 TGTGCCAGCAGCGCCGGGACAGGGGGCCACTATGGCTACACCTTC CASSAGTGGHYGYTF
few NA TRBJ1-1 TRBV19 TGTGCCAGTAGTATCCGCAGACAGTATCCTGAAGCTTTCTTT CASSIRRQYPEAFF
few NA TRBJ1-5 TRBV5-1 TGCGCCAGTAGAGATAATCAGCCCCAGCATTTT CASRDNQPQHF
NA NA TRBJ1-4 TRBV6-1 TGTGCCAGCAGTGACAGGGGCTATGAAAAACTGTTTTTT CASSDRGYEKLFF
NA NA TRBJ1-2 TRBV28 TGTGCCAGCAGCAGCGGGGGGGAGAACTATGGCTACACCTTC CASSSGGENYGYTF
NA TRBD2 TRBJ2-5 TRBV19 TGTGCCAGTAGTATCTCCCAGGGCGGGGGGGCCGCCGGAGAGACCCAGTACTTC CASSISQGGGAAGETQYF
NA TRBD2 TRBJ2-5 TRBV5-8 TGTGCCAGCAGCTCGCCGAGCGGGGGAATGTATCAAGAGACCCAGTACTTC CASSSPSGGMYQETQYF
NA NA TRBJ2-6 TRBV10-3 TGTGCCATCAGTGAGCCACGAAATCTCCCAGGGGCTAGTGGTGGGGCCAACGTCCTGACTTTC CAISEPRNLPGASGGANVLTF
many NA TRBJ2-1 TRBV28 TGTGCCAGCAGCGAGACAGTGAGCTCCTACAATGAGCAGTTCTTC CASSETVSSYNEQFF
NA NA TRBJ1-2 TRBV27 TGTGCCAGCAGTTTAGCTCAGGACTATGGCTACACCTTC CASSLAQDYGYTF
NA NA TRBJ1-2 TRBV6-5 TGTGCCAGCACCAAGACGGAGAACTATGGCTACACCTTC CASTKTENYGYTF
NA NA TRBJ2-7 TRBV7-9 TGTGCCAGCAGCTTAGATCTAAAGAGGTACGAGCAGTACTTC CASSLDLKRYEQYF
few TRBD2 TRBJ2-7 TRBV11-2 TGTGCCAGCAGCTTAGGACTAGCGGGGGGTACCTACGAGCAGTACTTC CASSLGLAGGTYEQYF
few NA TRBJ2-7 TRBV5-1 TGCGCCAGCAGCTTGGGCGGTCGGTACGAGCAGTACTTC CASSLGGRYEQYF
few NA TRBJ1-2 TRBV28 TGTGCCAGCAATCTACGGGGGGGAGTCGAGGGCTACACCTTC CASNLRGGVEGYTF
few NA TRBJ1-1 TRBV19 TGTGCCAGTAGTATAGAAACGGGATTCGGGTACACTGAAGCTTTCTTT CASSIETGFGYTEAFF
few TRBD1 TRBJ2-7 TRBV7-2 TGTGCCAGCGGCCCGGGACAGGGGCCCTACGAGCAGTACTTC CASGPGQGPYEQYF
NA TRBD2 TRBJ2-5 TRBV27 TGTGCCAGCAGTCCGCAGACTAGCGGGGGGGCAGTTCGCAAGACCCAGTACTTC CASSPQTSGGAVRKTQYF
NA TRBD1 TRBJ2-7 TRBV5-1 TGCGCCAGCAGCTATGAACCGGGACAGGCCTACGAGCAGTACTTC CASSYEPGQAYEQYF
NA TRBD2 TRBJ2-5 TRBV6-5 TGTGCCAGCAGTTCCTCTAGCGGGGGGGCCCGGGAGACCCAGTACTTC CASSSSSGGARETQYF
NA NA TRBJ2-2 TRBV5-5 TGTGCCAGCAGCTTGCCAGGAACGAACACCGGGGAGCTGTTTTTT CASSLPGTNTGELFF
few TRBD1 TRBJ2-3 TRBV9 TGTGCCAGCAGCTTCCGGGACAGGGACACAGATACGCAGTATTTT CASSFRDRDTDTQYF
few NA TRBJ1-3 TRBV29-1 TGCAGCGTTGAGAGTAACAGGGCTGGAAACACCATATATTTT CSVESNRAGNTIYF
NA NA TRBJ2-5 TRBV28 TGTGCCAGCAGCAGAGAGACCCAGTACTTC CASSRETQYF
NA NA TRBJ1-3 TRBV5-1 TGCGCCAGCAGGGGCAGGCCACAATCGACAGACACCATATATTTT CASRGRPQSTDTIYF
few TRBD2 TRBJ2-1 TRBV29-1 TGCAGCGTTGACCCCGGGGGACTATACAATGAGCAGTTCTTC CSVDPGGLYNEQFF
many TRBD1 TRBJ2-7 TRBV10-3 TGTGCCACCATTGGACAGGGATCCTACGAGCAGTACTTC CATIGQGSYEQYF
few NA TRBJ1-2 TRBV5-6 TGTGCCAGCAGCTTAGCTCCGGGGGGCTACACCTTC CASSLAPGGYTF
few TRBD1 TRBJ2-1 TRBV7-7 TGTGCTAGCAGTTCCGGGACAGGGGCCAGTGAGCAGTTCTTC CASSSGTGASEQFF
NA NA TRBJ2-7 TRBV7-2 TGTGCCAGCAGCTTAGGGCCAGGTGAGCAATACGAGCAGTACTTC CASSLGPGEQYEQYF
once TRBD2 TRBJ2-5 TRBV5-1 TGCGCCAGCAGCGCCGGGACTAGCGGGGGGGAGACCCAGTACTTC CASSAGTSGGETQYF
NA NA TRBJ1-1 TRBV4-1 TGCGCCAGCAGCCCCCGGGGGGGCCCGAACACTGAAGCTTTCTTT CASSPRGGPNTEAFF
few TRBD1 TRBJ2-1 TRBV11-2 TGTGCCAGCGCCGGGACAGGGCTCGATGAGCAGTTCTTC CASAGTGLDEQFF
few TRBD2 TRBJ2-2 TRBV18 TGTGCCAGCTCACCAGTCTCGGGACTAGGTCGTTCGAACACCGGGGAGCTGTTTTTT CASSPVSGLGRSNTGELFF
NA TRBD1 TRBJ1-2 TRBV4-1 TGCGCCAGCAGCCAGTTCGGGGACAGGGTCTTCTATGGCTACACCTTC CASSQFGDRVFYGYTF
few TRBD1 TRBJ2-3 TRBV19 TGTGCCAGTAGAAAGGGGGCGGACGCCACAGATACGCAGTATTTT CASRKGADATDTQYF
few NA TRBJ1-1 TRBV10-1 TGCGCCAGCAGGCCCGACAGTAACACTGAAGCTTTCTTT CASRPDSNTEAFF
few NA TRBJ1-1 TRBV7-8 TGTGCCAGCAGCGCTCTACAGGGATCGAACACTGAAGCTTTCTTT CASSALQGSNTEAFF